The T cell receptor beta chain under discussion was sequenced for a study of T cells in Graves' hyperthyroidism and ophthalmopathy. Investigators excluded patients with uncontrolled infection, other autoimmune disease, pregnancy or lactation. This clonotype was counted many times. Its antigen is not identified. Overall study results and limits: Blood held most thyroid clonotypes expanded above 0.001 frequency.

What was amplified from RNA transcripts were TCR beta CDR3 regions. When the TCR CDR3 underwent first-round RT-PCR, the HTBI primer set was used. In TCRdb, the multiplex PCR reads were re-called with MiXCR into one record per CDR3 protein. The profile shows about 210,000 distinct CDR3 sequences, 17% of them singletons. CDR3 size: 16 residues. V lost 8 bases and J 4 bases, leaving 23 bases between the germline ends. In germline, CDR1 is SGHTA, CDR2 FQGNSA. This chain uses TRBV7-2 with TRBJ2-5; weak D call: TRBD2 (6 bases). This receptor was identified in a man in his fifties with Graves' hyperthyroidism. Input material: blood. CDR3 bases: TGTGCCAGCGGGCCTGAGGTCCGGAGGGCTCGAGAGACCCAGTACTTC. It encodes CASGPEVRRARETQYF.